Below, 16 T cell receptor beta chains from the same sample are listed, as sequenced in a study of cytomegalovirus exposure and HLA in healthy donors. PCR used 60 Vbeta primers and 13 Jbeta primers. The method was immunoSEQ multiplex PCR; TCRdb's version includes in-frame clones alone and lacks a portion of them. This table holds about 120,000 clones, 10% to 13% found once. The sample taken for sequencing was PBMCs. These receptor sequences come from a young woman in good health and CMV-seropositive.

The chain recombines TRBV29-1 with TRBJ2-7; D remains ambiguous. Germline V gene sequence: CDR1 SQVTM, CDR2 ANQGSEA. V lost 4 bases, J lost 0 bases, and 7 bases lay in between. The CDR3 extends over 12 amino acids. The CDR3: CSVGYSSYEQYF. As DNA, the CDR3 is TGCAGCGTTGGGTATAGCTCCTACGAGCAGTACTTC.

This clone was observed a few times. This rearrangement joins TRBV5-1 to TRBJ1-4, with D tentatively TRBD1 (5 bases). The ends were cut back, 4 bases at V and 3 bases at J, with 13 bases in the middle. The CDR3 has 15 amino acids. The germline gives CDR1 SGHRS, CDR2 YFSETQ. The CDR3 sequence is CASSPQRGPNEKLFF. The CDR3 DNA reads TGCGCCAGCAGCCCCCAAAGGGGCCCTAATGAAAAACTGTTTTTT.

This clone appeared a few times. The J gene is TRBJ2-7, the V gene TRBV7-9, with 14 bases aligning to TRBD2. The CDR3 consists of 17 residues. The V gene end was trimmed by 5 bases and the J gene end by 3 bases; junction bases not matched to a gene: 9. Germline lookup yields CDR1 SEHNR and CDR2 FQNEAQ (reference sequence). This CDR3 is CASSNGTSGSWFYEQYF. Written as DNA, the CDR3 is TGTGCCAGCAGCAATGGGACTAGCGGGAGTTGGTTCTACGAGCAGTACTTC.

The rearrangement joins TRBV4-1 to TRBJ1-5, with a tentative D call TRBD1 (6 bases). Germline V gene data show CDR1 as MGHRA and CDR2 as YSYEKL. This CDR3 is built from 15 residues. Trimming left V 6 bases short and J 4 bases short, with 16 bases between. The CDR3 DNA follows: TGCGCCAGCAGTCGGGGAGACAGGACTAATCAGCCCCAGCATTTT. Translation gives CASSRGDRTNQPQHF.

V usage is TRBV7-2 and J usage is TRBJ1-2, with TRBD1 matching over 8 bases. Germline loops: CDR1 SGHTA, CDR2 FQGNSA. The V and J ends lost 1 base and 1 base, in that order; junction bases with no gene match: 5. This CDR3 is built from 16 residues. Written as DNA, the CDR3 is TGTGCCAGCAGCTTAGAGGGGACAGGAGATAACTATGGCTACACCTTC. This translates into CASSLEGTGDNYGYTF.

This clone was seen a few times. The J gene is TRBJ2-2, the V gene TRBV7-9, with D hard to call. Trimming pared 10 bases from V and 7 bases from J, leaving 7 bases between. The V gene's germline CDR1 is SEHNR and CDR2 FQNEAQ (reference sequence). The CDR3 is made up of 10 amino acids. This CDR3 reads CATEFGELFF. CDR3 DNA: TGTGCCACCGAGTTCGGGGAGCTGTTTTTT.

This clone was counted a few times. This chain links TRBV13 with TRBJ2-1, with D maybe TRBD2 (6 bases). This CDR3 is built from 15 residues. Trimming left V 6 bases short and J 5 bases short, with 17 bases between. Germline CDR1 reads PRHDT; CDR2 reads FYEKMQ (reference sequence). The CDR3 DNA reads as TGTGCCAGCAGTTGGGGAGGCGGGATAGACAATGAGCAGTTCTTC. It yields the protein CASSWGGGIDNEQFF.

This clone was seen a few times. This chain joins TRBV5-1 and TRBJ2-1; 15 bases align to TRBD2. CDR3 size: 17 residues. Losses at the gene ends were 3 bases for V and 7 bases for J; bases not matched to a gene: 8. The germline V gene encodes CDR1 SGHRS and CDR2 YFSETQ. CDR3 protein: CASSSGLAGGPGNEQFF. Written as DNA, the CDR3 is TGCGCCAGCAGCTCCGGACTAGCGGGAGGGCCGGGGAATGAGCAGTTCTTC.

This sequence joins TRBV5-1 and TRBJ2-7, with 7 bases aligning to TRBD1. This CDR3 comprises 12 residues. Germline CDR1 is SGHRS and CDR2 is YFSETQ. With 4 bases clipped from V and 6 bases from J, the junction kept 4 bases outside the gene matches. CDR3 in amino acids: CASSRDRVEQYF. In nucleotides, the CDR3 is TGCGCCAGCAGCCGCGACAGGGTCGAGCAGTACTTC.

The J gene is TRBJ2-3, the V gene TRBV28; 13 bases match TRBD2. Germline V lookup: CDR1 MDHEN, CDR2 SYDVKM. V dropped 6 bases and J dropped 2; count of bases not matched to a gene: 8. This CDR3 is built from 17 residues. The CDR3 is CASRELAGGLATDTQYF. CDR3 coding DNA: TGTGCCAGCAGAGAACTAGCGGGAGGGCTTGCCACAGATACGCAGTATTTT.

The sample holds a few counts of this clone. The rearrangement links TRBV30 to TRBJ2-7, with no clear D. The CDR3 loop spans 12 amino acids. V lost 4 bases and J 4 bases, leaving 11 bases between the germline ends. Germline CDR1 is GTSNPN and CDR2 is SVGIG (reference sequence). CDR3 bases: TGTGCCTGGAAAACCCCCGGGTACGAGCAGTACTTC. Protein: CAWKTPGYEQYF.

The gene calls are TRBV6-5 and TRBJ2-7; 7 bases align to TRBD1. The germline V gene has CDR1 MNHEY and CDR2 SVGAGI. This CDR3 contains 15 residues. V was clipped by 0 bases and J by 2 bases; unmatched bases: 4. The CDR3 region is CASSYSGQSTYEQYF. Written as DNA, the CDR3 is TGTGCCAGCAGTTACTCGGGACAGTCCACCTACGAGCAGTACTTC.

Only a few counts were recorded for this clone. The chain is built from TRBV6-1 and TRBJ1-2; D perhaps matches TRBD1 (6 bases). Per the germline V gene, CDR1 is MNHNS and CDR2 is SASEGT. The CDR3 totals 15 residues. V was clipped by 5 bases and J by 8 bases, with 21 bases between them. The CDR3 here is CASSTYLQGSTGYTF. The CDR3 DNA reads TGTGCCAGCAGTACGTACTTACAGGGATCAACAGGCTACACCTTC.

The chain is built from TRBV29-1 and TRBJ2-1; 8 positions match TRBD1. V shed 3 bases, J shed 8 bases, and the junction held 9 bases outside the gene matches. Germline V gene lookup returns CDR1 SQVTM and CDR2 ANQGSEA. The CDR3 contains 14 residues. The DNA of the CDR3 is TGCAGCGTTGAGGGGCAGGGGGCTTCGTATGAGCAGTTCTTC. This sequence encodes CSVEGQGASYEQFF.

This clone came up many times. J is TRBJ2-2 and V is TRBV6-1; 8 positions match TRBD2. The CDR3 runs 15 residues. Germline-derived CDR1 and CDR2 are MNHNS and SASEGT. Germline trimming cut 1 base from V and 4 bases from J; bases unmatched to any gene: 2. CDR3 protein: CASSEVSGSTGELFF. The CDR3 nucleotides are TGTGCCAGCAGTGAAGTAAGCGGGAGCACCGGGGAGCTGTTTTTT.

The chain uses TRBV29-1 and TRBJ2-4; D unresolved. Trimming removed 6 bases from V and 8 bases from J, with 8 bases in between. Per germline, CDR1 SQVTM and CDR2 ANQGSEA. The CDR3 is 10 residues long. The CDR3 reads CSVALDIQYF. The CDR3 DNA sequence: TGCAGCGTGGCCTTGGACATTCAGTACTTC.